The present entry profiles one T cell receptor beta chain with its context. The data belong to a study of blood T cell repertoires in COVID-19. Turning to the study itself: Specimens from acute and convalescent COVID-19 originated in the United States, Italy and Spain. In each case, the material was cDNA or gDNA derived from T cells, B-cell-depleted T cells, or PBMCs.

Original handling: How many nucleated cells were present was estimated from reference gene primer amplification. Some clones are missing from TCRdb's copy, which holds only in-frame ones; the method was immunoSEQ multiplex PCR. The D gene and trimming were derived from the DNA, and the V and J assignments and clone size from that table. The table shows hundreds of thousands of clones, with approximately 90% occurring only once. CDR3 length: 13 residues. CDR1 is SGHDN and CDR2 is FVKESK in the germline V gene. The V gene lost 5 bases and the J gene lost 3 bases, with 8 bases spanning the gap. Sequences were obtained from peripheral blood. V and J are TRBV14 and TRBJ1-5; TRBD1 is a possible D gene (5 bases). This clonotype was sampled from a woman in her thirties with active or convalescent COVID-19. The CDR3 region has the DNA TGTGCCAGCAGCGCACAGGTCAATCAGCCCCAGCATTTT. Translated: CASSAQVNQPQHF.